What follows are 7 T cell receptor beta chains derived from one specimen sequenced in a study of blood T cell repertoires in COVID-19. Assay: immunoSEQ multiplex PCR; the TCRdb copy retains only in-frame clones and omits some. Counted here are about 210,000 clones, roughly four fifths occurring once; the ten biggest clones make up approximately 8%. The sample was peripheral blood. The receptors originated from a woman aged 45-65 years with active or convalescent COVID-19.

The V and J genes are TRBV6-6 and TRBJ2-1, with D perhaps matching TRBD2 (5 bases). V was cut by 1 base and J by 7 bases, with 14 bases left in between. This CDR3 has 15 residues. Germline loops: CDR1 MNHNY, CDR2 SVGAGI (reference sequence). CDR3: CASSYLEGIKNEQFF. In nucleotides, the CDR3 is TGTGCCAGCAGTTACTTAGAGGGTATTAAGAATGAGCAGTTCTTC.

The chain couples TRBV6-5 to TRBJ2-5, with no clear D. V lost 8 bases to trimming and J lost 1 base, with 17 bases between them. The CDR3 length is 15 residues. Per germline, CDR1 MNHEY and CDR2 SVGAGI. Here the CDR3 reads CASFPLTGLQETQYF. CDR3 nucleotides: TGTGCCAGCTTCCCTTTGACGGGTCTCCAAGAGACCCAGTACTTC.

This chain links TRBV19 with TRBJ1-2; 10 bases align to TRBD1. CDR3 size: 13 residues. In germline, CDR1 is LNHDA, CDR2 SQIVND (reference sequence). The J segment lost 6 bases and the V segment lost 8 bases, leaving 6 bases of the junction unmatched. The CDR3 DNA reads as TGTGCCAGTTCTGTGACAGGGGGCAATGGCTACACCTTC. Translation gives CASSVTGGNGYTF.

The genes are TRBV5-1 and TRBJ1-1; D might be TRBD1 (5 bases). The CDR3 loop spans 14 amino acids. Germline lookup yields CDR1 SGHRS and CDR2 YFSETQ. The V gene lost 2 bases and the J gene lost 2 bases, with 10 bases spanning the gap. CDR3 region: CASSFSGDNTEAFF. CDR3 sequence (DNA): TGCGCCAGCAGCTTTTCGGGGGATAACACTGAAGCTTTCTTT. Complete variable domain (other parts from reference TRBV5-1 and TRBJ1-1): KAGVTQTPRYLIKTRGQQVTLSCSPISGHRSVSWYQQTPGQGLQFLFEYFSETQRNKGNFPGRFSGRQFSNSRSEMNVSTLELGDSALYLCASSFSGDNTEAFFGQGTRLTVV.

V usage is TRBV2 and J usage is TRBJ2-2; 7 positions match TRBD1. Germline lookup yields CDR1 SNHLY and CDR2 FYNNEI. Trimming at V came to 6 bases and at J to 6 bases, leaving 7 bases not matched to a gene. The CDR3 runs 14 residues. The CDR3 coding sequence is TGTGCCAGCAGCGACAGGGTCGTCCCCGGGGAGCTGTTTTTT. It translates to CASSDRVVPGELFF. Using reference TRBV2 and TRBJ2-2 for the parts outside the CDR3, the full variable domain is EPEVTQTPSHQVTQMGQEVILRCVPISNHLYFYWYRQILGQKVEFLVSFYNNEISEKSEIFDDQFSVERPDGSNFTLKIRSTKLEDSAMYFCASSDRVVPGELFFGEGSRLTVL.

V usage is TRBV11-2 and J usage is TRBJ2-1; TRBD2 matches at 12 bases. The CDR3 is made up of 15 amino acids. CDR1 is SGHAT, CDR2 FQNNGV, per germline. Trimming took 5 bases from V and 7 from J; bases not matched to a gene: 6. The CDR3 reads CASSPGTSGFNEQFF. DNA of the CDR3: TGTGCCAGCAGCCCCGGGACTAGCGGGTTTAATGAGCAGTTCTTC.

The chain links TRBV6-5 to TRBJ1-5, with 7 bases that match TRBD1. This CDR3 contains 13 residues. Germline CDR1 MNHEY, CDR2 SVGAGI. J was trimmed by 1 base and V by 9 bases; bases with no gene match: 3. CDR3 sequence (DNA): TGTGCCAGAGAGGGACAGAGCAATCAGCCCCAGCATTTT. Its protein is CAREGQSNQPQHF.